This T cell receptor (beta chain) originates from a study of CD8 T cells in ankylosing spondylitis. The study's findings and limits: Significant enrichment of disease-linked clones was reported in matched ankylosing spondylitis synovial fluid. Past research had described some motif variants in reactive arthritis synovial fluid and blood. What appeared characteristic of ankylosing spondylitis blood was a TCR beta motif of fewer than ten highly homologous variants. Those disease-linked clones were CD8+; they were also relatively rare in peripheral blood.

Library preparation for TCR beta used quantitative 5'-RACE with molecular barcodes. TCRdb analysed the 5' RACE reads with MiXCR anew, one entry per CDR3 protein. The data show more than 600,000 distinct CDR3 sequences, with roughly 19% seen just once and approximately 18% held by the top ten. Per the germline V gene, CDR1 is SEHNR and CDR2 is FQNEAQ (reference sequence). The length of the CDR3 is 12 residues. The trim removed 10 bases at V and 4 bases at J, leaving 4 bases unmatched. Comments on this clonotype: Its antigen remains unidentified.

The chain is built from TRBV7-9 and TRBJ2-7; 10 bases fit TRBD1. Sequencing used blood, either unsorted or a sorted T cell fraction (not recorded which). This TCR was recovered from a male donor with ankylosing spondylitis. Written as DNA, the CDR3 is TGTGCCACCGGGACAGGGGATTACGAGCAGTACTTC. Encoded protein: CATGTGDYEQYF.